The clone carrying this TCR beta chain has just a few counts. Sequenced by immunoSEQ multiplex PCR; TCRdb stores in-frame clones only, minus some. This sample has 150,000 to 200,000 clones, with 80% to 90% found just once. The sample belongs to a study of blood T cell repertoires in COVID-19. V lost 3 bases to trimming and J lost 6 bases, with 14 bases between them. In germline, CDR1 is MNHNY, CDR2 SVGAGI (reference sequence). This CDR3 is 14 amino acids long. This sequence joins TRBV6-6 and TRBJ1-2, with D perhaps matching TRBD1 (5 bases). Sequenced input: peripheral blood. This receptor was identified in a man in his fifties or sixties with active or convalescent COVID-19. CDR3 bases: TGTGCCAGCAGTTATCAGGGCAGGGCAGATGGCTACACCTTC. Its protein product is CASSYQGRADGYTF.